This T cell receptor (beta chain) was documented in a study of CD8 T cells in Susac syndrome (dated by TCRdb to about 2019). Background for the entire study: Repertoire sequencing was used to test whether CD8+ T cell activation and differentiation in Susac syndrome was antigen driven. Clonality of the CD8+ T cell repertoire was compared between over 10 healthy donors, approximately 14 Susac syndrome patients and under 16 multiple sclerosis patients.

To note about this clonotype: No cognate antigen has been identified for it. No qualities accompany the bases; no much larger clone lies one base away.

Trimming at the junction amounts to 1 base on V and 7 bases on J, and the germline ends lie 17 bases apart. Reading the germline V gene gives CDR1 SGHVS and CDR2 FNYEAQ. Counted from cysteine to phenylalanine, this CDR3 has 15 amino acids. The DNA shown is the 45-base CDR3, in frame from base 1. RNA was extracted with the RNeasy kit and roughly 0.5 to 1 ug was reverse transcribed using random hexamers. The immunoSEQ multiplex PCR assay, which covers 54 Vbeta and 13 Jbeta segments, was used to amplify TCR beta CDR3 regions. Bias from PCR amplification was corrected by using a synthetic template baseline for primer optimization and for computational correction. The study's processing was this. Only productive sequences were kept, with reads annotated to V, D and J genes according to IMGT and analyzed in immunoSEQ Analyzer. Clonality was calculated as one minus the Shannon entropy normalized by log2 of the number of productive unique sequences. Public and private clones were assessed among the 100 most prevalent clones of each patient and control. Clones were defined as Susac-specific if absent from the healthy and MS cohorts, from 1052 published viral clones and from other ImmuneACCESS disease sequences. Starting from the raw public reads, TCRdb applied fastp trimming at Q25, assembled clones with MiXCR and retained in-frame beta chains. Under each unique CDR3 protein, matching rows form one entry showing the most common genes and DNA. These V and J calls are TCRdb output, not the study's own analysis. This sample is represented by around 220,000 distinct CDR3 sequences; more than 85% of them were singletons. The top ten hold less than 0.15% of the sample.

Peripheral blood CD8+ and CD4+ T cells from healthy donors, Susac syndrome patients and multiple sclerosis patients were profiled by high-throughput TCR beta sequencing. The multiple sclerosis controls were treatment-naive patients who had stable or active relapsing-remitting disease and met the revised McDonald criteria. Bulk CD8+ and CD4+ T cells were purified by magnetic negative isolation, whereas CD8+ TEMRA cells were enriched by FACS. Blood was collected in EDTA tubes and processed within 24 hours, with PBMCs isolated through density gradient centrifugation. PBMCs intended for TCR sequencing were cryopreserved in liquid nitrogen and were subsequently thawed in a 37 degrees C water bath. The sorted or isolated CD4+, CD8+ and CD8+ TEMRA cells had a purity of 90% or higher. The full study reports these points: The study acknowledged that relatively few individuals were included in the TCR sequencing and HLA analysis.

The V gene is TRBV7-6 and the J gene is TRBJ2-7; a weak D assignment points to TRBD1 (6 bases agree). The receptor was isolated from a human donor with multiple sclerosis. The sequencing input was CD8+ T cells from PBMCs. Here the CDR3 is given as CASSLEDRPTEEQYF. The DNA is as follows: TGTGCCAGCAGCTTAGAGGACAGACCTACGGAAGAGCAGTACTTC.